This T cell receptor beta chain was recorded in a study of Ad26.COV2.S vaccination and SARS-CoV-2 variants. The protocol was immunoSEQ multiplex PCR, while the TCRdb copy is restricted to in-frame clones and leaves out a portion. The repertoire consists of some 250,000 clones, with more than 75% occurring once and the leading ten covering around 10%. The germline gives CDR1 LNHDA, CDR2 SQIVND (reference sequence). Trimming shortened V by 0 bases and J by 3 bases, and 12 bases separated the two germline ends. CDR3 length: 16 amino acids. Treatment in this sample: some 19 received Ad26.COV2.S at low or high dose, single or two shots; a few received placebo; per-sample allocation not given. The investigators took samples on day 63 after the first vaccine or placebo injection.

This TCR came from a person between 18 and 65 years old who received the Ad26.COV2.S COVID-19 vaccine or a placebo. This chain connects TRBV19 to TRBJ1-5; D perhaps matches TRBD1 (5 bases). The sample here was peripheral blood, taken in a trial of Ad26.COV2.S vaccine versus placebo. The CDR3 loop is CASSIDPRGVNQPQHF. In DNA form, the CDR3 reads TGTGCCAGTAGTATAGATCCCCGGGGGGTCAATCAGCCCCAGCATTTT.